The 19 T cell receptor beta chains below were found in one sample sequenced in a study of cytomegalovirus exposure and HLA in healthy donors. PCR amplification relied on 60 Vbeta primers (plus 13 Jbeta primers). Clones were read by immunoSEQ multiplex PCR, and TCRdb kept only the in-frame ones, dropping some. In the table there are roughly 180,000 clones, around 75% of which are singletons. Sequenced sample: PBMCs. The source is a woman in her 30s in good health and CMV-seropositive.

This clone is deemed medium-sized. CDR3 residues: CASSFGQGSYNEQFF. The DNA of the CDR3 is TGTGCCAGCAGCTTTGGACAGGGGAGTTACAATGAGCAGTTCTTC. The chain combines TRBV5-6 with TRBJ2-1; 9 bases fit TRBD1. The CDR3 is 15 residues long. The germline V gene has CDR1 SGHDT and CDR2 YYEEEE. Trimming took 2 bases from V and 4 from J; bases not matched to a gene: 4. Supplemented by reference TRBV5-6 and TRBJ2-1, the full variable domain reads DAGVTQSPTHLIKTRGQQVTLRCSPKSGHDTVSWYQQALGQGPQFIFQYYEEEERQRGNFPDRFSGHQFPNYSSELNVNALLLGDSALYLCASSFGQGSYNEQFFGPGTRLTVL.

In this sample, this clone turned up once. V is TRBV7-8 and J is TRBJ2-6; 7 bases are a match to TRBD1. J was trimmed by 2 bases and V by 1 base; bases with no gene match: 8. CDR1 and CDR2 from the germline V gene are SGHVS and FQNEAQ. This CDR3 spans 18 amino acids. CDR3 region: CASSLGPSQGAGANVLTF. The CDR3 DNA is TGTGCCAGCAGCTTAGGCCCCAGCCAGGGGGCTGGGGCCAACGTCCTGACTTTC.

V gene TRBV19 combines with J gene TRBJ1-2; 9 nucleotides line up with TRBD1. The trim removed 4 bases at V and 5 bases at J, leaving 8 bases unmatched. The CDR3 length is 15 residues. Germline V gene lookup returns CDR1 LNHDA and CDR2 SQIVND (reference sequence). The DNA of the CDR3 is TGTGCCAGTAGTAACGCCGGGACAGGGTTTTATGGCTACACCTTC. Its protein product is CASSNAGTGFYGYTF.

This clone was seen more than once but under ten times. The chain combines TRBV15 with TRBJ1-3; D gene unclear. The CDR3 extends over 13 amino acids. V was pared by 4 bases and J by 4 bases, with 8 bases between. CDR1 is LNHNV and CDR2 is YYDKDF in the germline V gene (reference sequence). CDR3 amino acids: CATSTLVGNTIYF. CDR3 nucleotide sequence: TGTGCCACCAGCACTTTAGTAGGAAACACCATATATTTT.

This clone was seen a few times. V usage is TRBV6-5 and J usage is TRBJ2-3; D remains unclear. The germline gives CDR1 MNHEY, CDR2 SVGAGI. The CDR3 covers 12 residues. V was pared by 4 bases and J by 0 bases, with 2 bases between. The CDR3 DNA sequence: TGTGCCAGCAGTTCTAGCACAGATACGCAGTATTTT. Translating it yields CASSSSTDTQYF.

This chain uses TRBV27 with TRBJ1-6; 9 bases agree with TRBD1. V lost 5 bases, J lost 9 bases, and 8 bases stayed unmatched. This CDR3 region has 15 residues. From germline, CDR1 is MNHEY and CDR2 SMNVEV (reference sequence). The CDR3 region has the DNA TGTGCCAGCAGTCCTTCGACAGGGGGGGGTTCACCCCTCCACTTT. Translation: CASSPSTGGGSPLHF.

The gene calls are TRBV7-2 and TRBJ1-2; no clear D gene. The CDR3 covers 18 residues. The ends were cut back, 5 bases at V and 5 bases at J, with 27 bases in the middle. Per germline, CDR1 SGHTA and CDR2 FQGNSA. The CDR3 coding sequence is TGTGCCAGCAGCCATCTTCGCGACAACCGGGATACAGCTTATGGCTACACCTTC. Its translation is CASSHLRDNRDTAYGYTF.

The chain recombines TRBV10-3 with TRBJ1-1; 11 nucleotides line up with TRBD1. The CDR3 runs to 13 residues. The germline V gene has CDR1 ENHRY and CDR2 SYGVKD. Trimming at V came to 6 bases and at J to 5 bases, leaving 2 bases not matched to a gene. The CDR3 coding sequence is TGTGCCATCAGGGGACAGGGGGAAACTGAAGCTTTCTTT. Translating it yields CAIRGQGETEAFF.

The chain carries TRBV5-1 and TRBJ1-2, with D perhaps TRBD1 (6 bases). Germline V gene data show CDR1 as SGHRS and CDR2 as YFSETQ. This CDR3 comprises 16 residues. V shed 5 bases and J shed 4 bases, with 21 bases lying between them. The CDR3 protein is CASRSLLQGEIYGYTF. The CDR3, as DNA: TGCGCCAGCAGATCCTTACTACAGGGAGAGATCTATGGCTACACCTTC.

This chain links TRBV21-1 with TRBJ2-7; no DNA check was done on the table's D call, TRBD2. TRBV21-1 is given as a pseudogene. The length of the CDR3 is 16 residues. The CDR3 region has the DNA TGTGCCAGCTTGGGTAGCGGGAGGGCCATGTGTTACGAGCAGTACTTC. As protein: CASLGSGRAMCYEQYF.

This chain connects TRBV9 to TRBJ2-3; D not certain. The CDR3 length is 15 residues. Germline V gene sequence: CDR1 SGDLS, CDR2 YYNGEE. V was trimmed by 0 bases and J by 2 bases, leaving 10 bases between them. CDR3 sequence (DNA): TGTGCCAGCAGCGTAGCAGGCTCCAACACAGATACGCAGTATTTT. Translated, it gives CASSVAGSNTDTQYF.

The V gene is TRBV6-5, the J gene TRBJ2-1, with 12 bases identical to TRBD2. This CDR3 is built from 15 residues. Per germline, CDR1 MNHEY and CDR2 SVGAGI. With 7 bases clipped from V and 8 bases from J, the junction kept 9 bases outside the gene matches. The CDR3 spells CASTQLAGGWYEQFF. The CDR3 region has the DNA TGTGCCAGCACCCAACTAGCGGGAGGTTGGTATGAGCAGTTCTTC.

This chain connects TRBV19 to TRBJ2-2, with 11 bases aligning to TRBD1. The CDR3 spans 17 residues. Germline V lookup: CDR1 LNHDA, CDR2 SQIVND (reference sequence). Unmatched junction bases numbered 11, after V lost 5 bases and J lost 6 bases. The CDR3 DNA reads TGTGCCAGTAGTCCCAGGACAGGGGGCAGGTATTCCGGGGAGCTGTTTTTT. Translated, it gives CASSPRTGGRYSGELFF.

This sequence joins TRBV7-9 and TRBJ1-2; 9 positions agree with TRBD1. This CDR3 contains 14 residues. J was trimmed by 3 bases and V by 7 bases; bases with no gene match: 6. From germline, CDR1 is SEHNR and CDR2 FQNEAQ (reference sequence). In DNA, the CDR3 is TGTGCCAGCACCAGGACAGGGGTAGACTATGGCTACACCTTC. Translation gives CASTRTGVDYGYTF. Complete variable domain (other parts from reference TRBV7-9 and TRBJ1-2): DTGVSQNPRHKITKRGQNVTFRCDPISEHNRLYWYRQTLGQGPEFLTYFQNEAQLEKSRLLSDRFSAERPKGSFSTLEIQRTEQGDSAMYLCASTRTGVDYGYTFGSGTRLTVV.

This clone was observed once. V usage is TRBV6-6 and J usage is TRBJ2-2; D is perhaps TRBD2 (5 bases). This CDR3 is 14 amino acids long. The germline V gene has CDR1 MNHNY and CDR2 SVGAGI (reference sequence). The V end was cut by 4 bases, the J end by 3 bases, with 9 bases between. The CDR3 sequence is CASSSRGHTGELFF. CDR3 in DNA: TGTGCCAGCAGTTCCCGGGGTCACACCGGGGAGCTGTTTTTT.

Here the CDR3 reads CASSWPGGGYTGELFF. The CDR3 DNA reads as TGTGCCAGCAGTTGGCCGGGAGGCGGGTACACCGGGGAGCTGTTTTTT. The gene calls are TRBV2 and TRBJ2-2; TRBD2 matches at 7 bases. V gave up 5 bases and J gave up 3 bases; unmatched junction bases: 9. This CDR3 spans 16 amino acids. Germline V gives CDR1 SNHLY, CDR2 FYNNEI.

CDR3 nucleotides: TGTGCCAGCTCACCACCCCACAGGAGCTCCTACGAGCAGTACTTC. Its translation: CASSPPHRSSYEQYF. The rearrangement joins TRBV18 to TRBJ2-7, with a weak D call TRBD1 (5 bases). V was shortened by 0 bases and J by 0 bases, with 9 bases between the two germline ends. Germline loops: CDR1 KGHSH, CDR2 LQKENI. This CDR3 region has 15 residues.

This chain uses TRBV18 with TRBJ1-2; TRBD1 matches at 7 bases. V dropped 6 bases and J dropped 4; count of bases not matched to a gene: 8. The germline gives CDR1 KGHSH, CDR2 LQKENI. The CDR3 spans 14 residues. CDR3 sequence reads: CASSSQGSAYGYTF. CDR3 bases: TGTGCCAGCTCGTCACAGGGGTCCGCCTATGGCTACACCTTC.

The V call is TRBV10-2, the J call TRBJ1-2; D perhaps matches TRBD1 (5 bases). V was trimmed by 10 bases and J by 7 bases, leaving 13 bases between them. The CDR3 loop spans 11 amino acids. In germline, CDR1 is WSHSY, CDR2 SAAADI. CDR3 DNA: TGCGCCACCCGGGTCCAGGGTGGCTACACCTTC. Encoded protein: CATRVQGGYTF.